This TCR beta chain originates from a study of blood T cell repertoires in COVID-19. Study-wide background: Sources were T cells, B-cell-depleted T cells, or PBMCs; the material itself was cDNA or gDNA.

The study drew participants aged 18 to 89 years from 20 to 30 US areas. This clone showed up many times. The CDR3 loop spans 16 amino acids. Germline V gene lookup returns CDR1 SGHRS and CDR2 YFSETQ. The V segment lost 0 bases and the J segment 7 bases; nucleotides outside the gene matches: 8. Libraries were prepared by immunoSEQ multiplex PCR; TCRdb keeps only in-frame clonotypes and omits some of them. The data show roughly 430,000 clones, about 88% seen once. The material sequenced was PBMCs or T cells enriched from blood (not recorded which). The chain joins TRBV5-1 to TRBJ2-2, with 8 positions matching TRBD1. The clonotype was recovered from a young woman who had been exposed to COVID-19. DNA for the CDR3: TGCGCCAGCAGCTTGGTGGCAGGGGGCAAGGGCGGGGAGCTGTTTTTT. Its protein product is CASSLVAGGKGGELFF.